Each of the 20 T cell receptor beta chains below was sequenced from the same sample in a study of breast tumors, draining lymph nodes, adjacent tissues. TCRdb re-analysed the multiplex PCR reads in MiXCR, keeping a single row per CDR3 protein. The table has 45,000 to 65,000 distinct CDR3 sequences, roughly 39% seen once; the top ten hold about 11%. Sequencing was done on a sample of breast tumor tissue. The receptor source for this set is a female donor with breast cancer. Some clones in this sample may be carry-over from other donors' samples.

This clonotype was seen only a few times. The rearrangement uses TRBV27 and TRBJ2-6, with D unclear. V was cut by 8 bases and J by 1 base, with 6 bases left in between. Germline-derived CDR1 and CDR2 are MNHEY and SMNVEV (reference sequence). This CDR3 is built from 13 residues. The CDR3: CASHTSGANVLTF. The CDR3 DNA follows: TGTGCCAGCCATACTTCTGGGGCCAACGTCCTGACTTTC.

This clonotype was seen a handful of times. This may be a read error: a much more frequent sequence differs by one nucleotide. This chain links TRBV20-1 with TRBJ2-7, with TRBD2 identical over 7 bases. This CDR3 is 11 amino acids long. Looked up from germline, CDR1 is DFQATT and CDR2 is SNEGSKA (reference sequence). The CDR3: CVVGGSYGQSF. In DNA form, the CDR3 reads TGCGTAGTCGGGGGGTCCTACGGGCAGTCCTTC.

At least ten counts were recorded for this clonotype. The chain couples TRBV19 to TRBJ2-3, with no clear D. This CDR3 is 13 amino acids long. With 6 bases removed from V and 6 bases from J, the gap between germline ends came to 13 bases. From germline, CDR1 is LNHDA and CDR2 SQIVND (reference sequence). The CDR3 spells CASSRPRTDTQYF. Here the CDR3 DNA reads TGTGCCAGTAGCAGACCCCGGACGGATACGCAGTATTTT.

This clonotype appeared many times. This chain connects TRBV24-1 to TRBJ2-1, with D uncertain. Germline V gene data show CDR1 as KGHDR and CDR2 as SFDVKD. This CDR3 spans 16 amino acids. Trimming removed 4 bases at V and 8 bases at J, with 20 bases between. CDR3: CATSDQRSAVRYEQFF. CDR3 bases: TGTGCCACCAGTGACCAACGATCGGCTGTTCGGTATGAGCAGTTCTTC.

This clonotype was counted only a few times. The chain employs TRBV20-1 and TRBJ2-3; D is unresolved. The V and J ends lost 1 base and 9 bases respectively, with 2 bases between them. CDR3 length equals 9 residues. Looked up from germline, CDR1 is DFQATT and CDR2 is SNEGSKA (reference sequence). The CDR3 reads CSARVTQYF. CDR3 bases: TGCAGTGCTAGAGTAACGCAGTATTTT.

The V and J genes are TRBV30 and TRBJ2-2; 7 positions match TRBD1. The CDR3 has 16 amino acids. The germline gives CDR1 GTSNPN, CDR2 SVGIG (reference sequence). V lost 0 bases and J lost 4; bases outside the gene matches: 8. CDR3 nucleotide sequence: TGTGCCTGGAGTGTACCTACAGGGGCCACCACCGGGGAGCTGTTTTTT. Encoded protein: CAWSVPTGATTGELFF.

The CDR3 region is CASSRQGDTQYF. In nucleotides, the CDR3 is TGCGCCAGCAGCCGACAGGGAGATACGCAGTATTTT. The rearrangement uses TRBV10-1 and TRBJ2-3; the match to TRBD1 covers 7 bases. The CDR3 loop spans 12 amino acids. The V gene end was trimmed by 6 bases and the J gene end by 5 bases; junction bases not matched to a gene: 2. Per the germline V gene, CDR1 is WNHNN and CDR2 is SYGVQD (reference sequence).

This clonotype was picked up many times. V is TRBV9 and J is TRBJ2-5; 10 bases are a match to TRBD1. CDR1 is SGDLS, CDR2 YYNGEE, per germline. The CDR3 sequence is 16 residues long. The junction had 4 bases not matched to a gene; V was cut back by 1 base and J by 1 base. CDR3 in amino acids: CASSVRQGAFQETQYF. CDR3 coding DNA: TGTGCCAGCAGCGTAAGACAGGGGGCGTTCCAAGAGACCCAGTACTTC.

This chain uses TRBV12-3 or TRBV12-4 with TRBJ2-3; 9 nucleotides match TRBD2. The CDR3 loop spans 16 amino acids. The V and J ends lost 1 base and 11 bases, in that order; junction bases with no gene match: 13. The CDR3 protein is CASSLDGREGYHEQYF. In nucleotides, the CDR3 is TGTGCCAGCAGTTTAGACGGGCGGGAGGGCTACCATGAGCAGTATTTT.

The CDR3 DNA sequence: TGTGCCAGCAGCTTAGTCGGGGACAACAAACTAGAGACCCAGTACTTC. Amino acid sequence: CASSLVGDNKLETQYF. The chain carries TRBV11-2 and TRBJ2-5; a possible D gene is TRBD1 (6 bases). CDR3 length: 16 residues. The germline gives CDR1 SGHAT, CDR2 FQNNGV. V was pared by 1 base and J by 4 bases, with 16 bases between.

This clonotype has at least ten counts. The chain has TRBV6-6 and TRBJ1-5, with D perhaps TRBD1 (6 bases). CDR1 MNHNY and CDR2 SVGAGI come from the germline V gene (reference sequence). The ends were cut back, 3 bases at V and 6 bases at J, with 12 bases in the middle. The CDR3 is made up of 14 amino acids. The CDR3 is CASSYSSGVQPQHF. The CDR3 DNA reads TGTGCCAGCAGTTATTCTTCAGGGGTTCAGCCCCAGCATTTT.

This clonotype is classed as medium-sized. In DNA form, the CDR3 reads TGTGCCATCAGTGTTGGAAGGACAGAAAATTCACCCCTCCACTTT. Its translation: CAISVGRTENSPLHF. The chain employs TRBV10-3 and TRBJ1-6; tentatively, D is TRBD1 (6 bases). CDR3 length equals 15 residues. Trimming left V 4 bases short and J 7 bases short, with 14 bases between. Germline V gene data show CDR1 as ENHRY and CDR2 as SYGVKD.

This chain links TRBV6-1 with TRBJ1-5; D is unresolved. The CDR3 sequence is 13 residues long. Trimming left V 4 bases short and J 7 bases short, with 11 bases between. Germline values: CDR1 MNHNS, CDR2 SASEGT. The CDR3, as DNA: TGTGCCAGCAGTGGAGGGATGGACCAGCCCCAGCATTTT. Its protein product is CASSGGMDQPQHF.

This clonotype was observed many times. This chain joins TRBV19 and TRBJ2-5; no firm D call. This CDR3 has 13 residues. Trimming took off 6 bases at V and 2 bases at J, with 10 bases between the two ends. CDR1 is LNHDA, CDR2 SQIVND, per germline (reference sequence). CDR3 region: CASSLWLQETQYF. DNA for the CDR3: TGTGCCAGTAGCCTGTGGCTACAAGAGACCCAGTACTTC.

The gene calls are TRBV7-9 and TRBJ2-5; 9 bases map to TRBD2. From germline, CDR1 is SEHNR and CDR2 FQNEAQ (reference sequence). The CDR3 covers 14 residues. V was clipped by 5 bases and J by 7 bases; unmatched bases: 8. The CDR3 region is CASSIGTSWGTQYF. CDR3 bases: TGTGCCAGCAGCATCGGGACTAGCTGGGGGACCCAGTACTTC.

This clonotype occurred many times. CDR3 sequence (DNA): TGTGCCAGCAGCGCAGACCCTAGCACAGATACGCAGTATTTT. Encoded protein: CASSADPSTDTQYF. The genes are TRBV5-8 and TRBJ2-3; D is unresolved. The CDR3 has 14 residues. The V gene's germline CDR1 is SGHTS and CDR2 YDEGEE. Trimming stripped 4 bases from V and 0 bases from J, with 9 bases between.

This clonotype was found many times. The chain joins TRBV5-5 to TRBJ2-2; possibly TRBD2 for D (5 bases). The CDR3 runs to 12 residues. Between the trimmed V and J ends, which lost 1 base and 11 bases, there was a span of 9 bases. CDR1 and CDR2 from the germline V gene are SGHKS and YYEKEE (reference sequence). This CDR3 is CASSLTTRELFF. Here the CDR3 DNA reads TGTGCCAGCAGCTTGACTACTAGAGAGCTGTTTTTT.

This clonotype was detected many times. The V and J genes are TRBV11-2 and TRBJ2-2; 8 positions agree with TRBD2. The V gene's germline CDR1 is SGHAT and CDR2 FQNNGV. V lost 5 bases to trimming and J lost 5 bases; unmatched junction nucleotides: 4. CDR3 length: 14 amino acids. The CDR3: CASSPRGGTGELFF. CDR3 nucleotides: TGTGCCAGCAGCCCCCGGGGGGGGACCGGGGAGCTGTTTTTT.

This clonotype has just one count. The chain joins TRBV20-1 to TRBJ2-7, with a tentative D call TRBD2 (6 bases). The CDR3 runs 17 residues. The germline CDR1 and CDR2 sequences are DFQATT and SNEGSKA (reference sequence). V lost 1 base and J 6 bases, leaving 25 bases between the germline ends. The CDR3 coding sequence is TGCAGTGCTAGAGCGCCGGGACTGCTAGCCAGAGATGGCGAGCAGTACTTC. Translated: CSARAPGLLARDGEQYF.

Notes on this clonotype: Given a much more abundant clone one base away, this may be a read error. The chain carries TRBV6-5 and TRBJ2-2; 11 positions match TRBD2. This CDR3 spans 15 amino acids. The ends lost 8 bases at V and 1 base at J; junction bases unmatched: 3. CDR1 MNHEY and CDR2 SVGAGI come from the germline V gene. CDR3 residues: CASDSGRENTGELFF. The CDR3 DNA sequence: TGTGCCAGCGATAGCGGGAGGGAGAACACCGGGGAGCTGTTTTTT.